Presented here are 15 T cell receptor beta chains from one specimen sequenced in a study of Ad26.COV2.S vaccination and SARS-CoV-2 variants. Sample treatment: roughly 20 received Ad26.COV2.S at low or high dose, single or two shots; five or six received placebo; per-sample allocation not given. Day 63 after the first vaccine or placebo injection was the time point for sampling. Generated by immunoSEQ multiplex PCR, the TCRdb table keeps only in-frame clones and is missing some. The sample holds about 400,000 clones, over 75% seen once. This specimen was peripheral blood, taken in a trial of Ad26.COV2.S vaccine versus placebo. Every receptor here comes from a person aged 18-65 years who received the Ad26.COV2.S COVID-19 vaccine or a placebo.

This chain uses TRBV7-8 with TRBJ2-3; 12 nucleotides align to TRBD2. The ends lost 8 bases at V and 5 bases at J; junction bases unmatched: 11. Germline CDR1 reads SGHVS; CDR2 reads FQNEAQ. This CDR3 comprises 16 residues. Written as DNA, the CDR3 is TGTGCCAGCTCAATAGCGACTAGCGGGAGTGGAGATACGCAGTATTTT. Its translation is CASSIATSGSGDTQYF.

The chain recombines TRBV10-3 with TRBJ2-7, with D hard to call. The CDR3 is 12 residues long. CDR1 is ENHRY, CDR2 SYGVKD, per germline. V lost 4 bases to trimming and J lost 4 bases, with 8 bases between them. The CDR3 loop is CAISAMGYEQYF. CDR3 nucleotide sequence: TGTGCCATCAGTGCTATGGGGTACGAGCAGTACTTC.

The V call is TRBV6-6, the J call TRBJ2-1; D could derive from TRBD1 or TRBD2 (7 bases each). Germline V gene data show CDR1 as MNHNY and CDR2 as SVGAGI (reference sequence). The CDR3 runs to 14 residues. The ends were cut back, 2 bases at V and 8 bases at J, with 13 bases in the middle. The CDR3 loop is CASSYPRGGYEQFF. The DNA of the CDR3 is TGTGCCAGCAGTTACCCCAGGGGGGGCTATGAGCAGTTCTTC.

The chain couples TRBV11-3 to TRBJ2-5; 10 nucleotides agree with TRBD1. Germline trimming cut 5 bases from V and 5 bases from J; bases unmatched to any gene: 5. CDR3 size: 14 residues. Per the germline V gene, CDR1 is SGHNT and CDR2 is YENEEA. Here the CDR3 DNA reads TGTGCCAGCAGCCCCGGGACAGGGGTTGAGACCCAGTACTTC. Translating gives CASSPGTGVETQYF. Together with reference TRBV11-3 and TRBJ2-5, the CDR3 gives the full variable domain: EAGVVQSPRYKIIEKKQPVAFWCNPISGHNTLYWYLQNLGQGPELLIRYENEEAVDDSQLPKDRFSAERLKGVDSTLKIQPAELGDSAVYLCASSPGTGVETQYFGPGTRLLVL.

The V and J genes are TRBV9 and TRBJ2-7; TRBD2 matches at 11 bases. The CDR3 has 14 residues. V was clipped by 4 bases and J by 5 bases; unmatched bases: 5. Germline CDR1 and CDR2: SGDLS and YYNGEE. CDR3 coding DNA: TGTGCCAGCAGCATTGGACTAGCGGGCCACGAGCAGTACTTC. This sequence encodes CASSIGLAGHEQYF.

The rearrangement uses TRBV28 and TRBJ1-1; D gene uncertain. CDR3 length equals 16 residues. Trimming shortened V by 7 bases and J by 5 bases, and 23 bases separated the two germline ends. The germline gives CDR1 MDHEN, CDR2 SYDVKM. This chain's CDR3 is CASNLKGALVGTEAFF. The CDR3 bases are TGTGCCAGCAACCTAAAGGGAGCCCTCGTTGGGACTGAAGCTTTCTTT.

This clone appeared once. CDR3 coding DNA: TGTGCCAGCAGCCCTTGGACGGATTCCTATGGCTACACCTTC. It specifies CASSPWTDSYGYTF. J is TRBJ1-2 and V is TRBV7-3; D is unclear. The CDR3 contains 14 residues. Germline-derived CDR1 and CDR2 are SGHTA and FQGTGA. Trimming shortened V by 5 bases and J by 4 bases, and 14 bases separated the two germline ends.

CDR3 amino acids: CASTGQTYNEQFF. The CDR3 nucleotides read TGCGCCAGCACCGGACAAACCTACAATGAGCAGTTCTTC. The V gene is TRBV5-1, the J gene TRBJ2-1; D might be TRBD1 (5 bases). The CDR3 totals 13 residues. The V gene's germline CDR1 is SGHRS and CDR2 YFSETQ. The V end lost 6 bases, the J end lost 2 bases, and 9 bases lay between the germline ends.

The chain couples TRBV15 to TRBJ1-4, with 8 bases that match TRBD1. There are 16 residues in the CDR3. CDR1 LNHNV and CDR2 YYDKDF come from the germline V gene (reference sequence). The ends lost 2 bases at V and 5 bases at J; junction bases unmatched: 7. The CDR3 reads CATSRSPGTGNEKLFF. The CDR3 DNA is TGTGCCACCAGCAGAAGTCCCGGGACAGGCAATGAAAAACTGTTTTTT. Full variable domain (outside the CDR3, taken from reference TRBV15 and TRBJ1-4): DAMVIQNPRYQVTQFGKPVTLSCSQTLNHNVMYWYQQKSSQAPKLLFHYYDKDFNNEADTPDNFQSRRPNTSFCFLDIRSPGLGDTAMYLCATSRSPGTGNEKLFFGSGTQLSVL.

The chain joins TRBV9 to TRBJ1-6; D gene uncertain. V gave up 0 bases and J gave up 5 bases, with 6 bases separating them. CDR3 size: 14 residues. The germline CDR1 and CDR2 sequences are SGDLS and YYNGEE. The DNA of the CDR3 is TGTGCCAGCAGCGTAGGGCCGGATAATTCACCCCTCCACTTT. It is translated as CASSVGPDNSPLHF.

This chain connects TRBV2 to TRBJ1-6, with 7 bases lining up with TRBD1. The V gene's germline CDR1 is SNHLY and CDR2 FYNNEI. With 6 bases clipped from V and 9 bases from J, the junction kept 5 bases outside the gene matches. The CDR3 extends over 13 amino acids. This CDR3 reads CASSTGVVSPLHF. The CDR3 coding sequence is TGTGCCAGCAGCACAGGGGTAGTTTCACCCCTCCACTTT.

The rearrangement uses TRBV7-9 and TRBJ2-5; a possible D gene is TRBD1 (6 bases). Trimming stripped 6 bases from V and 4 bases from J, with 9 bases between. The CDR3 has 12 residues. Per the germline V gene, CDR1 is SEHNR and CDR2 is FQNEAQ (reference sequence). For the CDR3, the DNA is TGTGCCAGCAGAACAGGGCCAGAGACCCAGTACTTC. Residues: CASRTGPETQYF.

The chain uses TRBV5-1 and TRBJ1-4, with unresolved D. The CDR3 has 12 residues. Germline V CDR1 and CDR2: SGHRS, YFSETQ. Trimming took off 4 bases at V and 8 bases at J, with 9 bases between the two ends. Here the CDR3 DNA reads TGCGCCAGCAGCCTACCGAGCGAAAAACTGTTTTTT. Its protein is CASSLPSEKLFF.

The rearrangement uses TRBV29-1 and TRBJ2-7; D is uncertain. In germline, CDR1 is SQVTM, CDR2 ANQGSEA. V lost 7 bases and J lost 0, with 10 bases in between. The CDR3 length is 12 residues. The chain's CDR3 is CSAQRSSYEQYF. CDR3 bases: TGCAGCGCCCAAAGGAGCTCCTACGAGCAGTACTTC.

The chain links TRBV7-2 to TRBJ2-2; D gene unclear. CDR1 SGHTA and CDR2 FQGNSA come from the germline V gene. The CDR3 length is 13 residues. Trimming cost V 8 bases and J 1 base, with 8 bases left between them. CDR3 protein: CASRAQNTGELFF. The CDR3 nucleotides are TGTGCCAGCCGGGCCCAGAACACCGGGGAGCTGTTTTTT. The full variable domain, completed using reference TRBV7-2 and TRBJ2-2, is GAGVSQSPSNKVTEKGKDVELRCDPISGHTALYWYRQSLGQGLEFLIYFQGNSAPDKSGLPSDRFSAERTGGSVSTLTIQRTQQEDSAVYLCASRAQNTGELFFGEGSRLTVL.